Listed below are T cell receptor beta chains from one sample, sequenced in a study of technical replicates of blood from a few donors. The method was immunoSEQ multiplex PCR; TCRdb's version includes in-frame clones alone and lacks a portion of them. Among some 90,000 clones listed, approximately 95% were seen once. The specimen was T cells isolated from PBMCs. The receptors stem from a human donor in good health. Each CDR3 is given with its conserved first and last residue. Size is stated for part of the rows, as once, few or many counts, or as a class when the clone is expanded.

CDR3aa	abundance	v_gene	j_gene
CASSVARTSGRHEQFF	NA	TRBV9	TRBJ2-1
CASSPGLAGGPSNEQFF	NA	TRBV4-3	TRBJ2-1
CASSPLPRELSSYEQYF	NA	TRBV7-2	TRBJ2-7
CASGLVPGWGGLHGYTF	NA	TRBV12-5	TRBJ1-2
CASSKPSGANVLTF	NA	TRBV11-3	TRBJ2-6
CASSIDRTTSNQPQHF	NA	TRBV19	TRBJ1-5
CASSLRSGGYEQYF	NA	TRBV27	TRBJ2-7
CASSPSGGAHPYEQYF	NA	TRBV18	TRBJ2-7
CASSVTIGSADTQYF	NA	TRBV9	TRBJ2-3
CASSEGETDRQKLFF	NA	TRBV2	TRBJ1-4
CASSVGIHLTGETEAFF	NA	TRBV9	TRBJ1-1
CALLRGVAFF	few	TRBV30	TRBJ1-1
CAIRTGQGEETQYF	NA	TRBV10-3	TRBJ2-5
CASTTGGYGAF	NA	TRBV2	TRBJ2-7
CASSQDPRDGAEAFF	NA	TRBV4-2	TRBJ1-1
CASSIGTGGLLGEQYF	NA	TRBV19	TRBJ2-7
CASSAGGGTSFLNEQFF	NA	TRBV9	TRBJ2-1
CASSSGIHNEQFF	once	TRBV4-1	TRBJ2-1
CASSLRTSGSHEQFF	NA	TRBV5-1	TRBJ2-1
CASSDGSYPQSNYGYTF	NA	TRBV6-1	TRBJ1-2
CASSPSGSITGELFF	NA	TRBV19	TRBJ2-2
CASSLTPLAGVSSEQYF	NA	TRBV7-3	TRBJ2-7
CASSFPGSTDTQYF	NA	TRBV6-5	TRBJ2-3
CASSLLAASTDTQYF	NA	TRBV27	TRBJ2-3
CASSYRSGANVLTF	NA	TRBV6-6	TRBJ2-6
CASSMGGDTGELFF	NA	TRBV19	TRBJ2-2
CASSSTEAEAFF	NA	TRBV7-9	TRBJ1-1
CASSLGQGMSAEAFF	once	TRBV25-1	TRBJ1-1
CASSRGTSSYEQYF	once	TRBV18	TRBJ2-7
CASSLDRGRNTEAFF	NA	TRBV5-1	TRBJ1-1
CASSGDSGYTF	NA	TRBV2	TRBJ1-2
CASSETQAAYSNQPQHF	NA	TRBV6-1	TRBJ1-5
CASSEPGLAGVEEQFF	NA	TRBV6-1	TRBJ2-1
CASSDWSSYEQYF	NA	TRBV25-1	TRBJ2-7
CASSIVYGGLFADTQYF	NA	TRBV19	TRBJ2-3
CASSSGTSYEKLFF	NA	TRBV5-1	TRBJ1-4
CASSEISGRNNEQFF	NA	TRBV25-1	TRBJ2-1
CASLWTGASSTDTQYF	NA	TRBV13	TRBJ2-3
CSGNPGQGTQYF	NA	TRBV29-1	TRBJ2-5
CASSLEGPSGSLGNEQFF	NA	TRBV7-9	TRBJ2-1
CASSSEPPGLRLNTEAFF	NA	TRBV11-3	TRBJ1-1
CSGGLGTSGTASQETQYF	NA	TRBV29-1	TRBJ2-5
CAIQAGNNEQFF	once	TRBV6-6	TRBJ2-1
CASSFRLAGGPTGELFF	once	TRBV7-2	TRBJ2-2
CASSHQRDRRTDTQYF	NA	TRBV27	TRBJ2-3